This T cell receptor (beta chain) emerged from a study of T cells in Graves' hyperthyroidism and ophthalmopathy (dated by TCRdb to the late 2010s). About the investigation overall: Peripheral blood was sampled at the time of initial diagnosis, prior to any treatment. Prospective prediction of ophthalmopathy was tested in an independent validation cohort consisting of 18 hyperthyroidism patients and around 16 patients who later progressed to ophthalmopathy. In over five Graves' hyperthyroidism patients, the study also compared T-cell repertoires from thyroid tissue with T-cell repertoires from blood. To identify distinguishing TCR V-J signatures, a discovery cohort of 100 or so patients was used, comprising 40 to 45 with Graves' ophthalmopathy and about 59 with stable Graves' hyperthyroidism. According to the paper, TCR Vbeta CDR3 sequencing was carried out on approximately 140 peripheral blood samples, which came from under 50 ophthalmopathy, 80 or so hyperthyroidism and approximately 17 progressor patients. The approximately 97 discovery patients were randomly divided into training and test sets at a 7:3 ratio. Following sampling, methimazole starting at 30 mg daily was given to hyperthyroidism patients, and high-dose intravenous methylprednisolone was given to ophthalmopathy patients.

The TCR beta CDR3 regions were amplified from the RNA transcripts. For the first round of RT-PCR on the TCR CDR3, the HTBI primer set was used together with the Qiagen OneStep RT-PCR kit. A second multiplex PCR round built the libraries, followed by size selection and purification. Paired-end sequencing of the libraries was performed with 100 bp reads on an Illumina HiSeq2000. The authors' analysis ran thus. SOAPnuke was used to process the raw data, with reads discarded if the reads contained adapters or uncalled bases, had a mean Phred below 15, or lacked an exact constant-primer or identifier match. High-quality paired reads were merged using COPE v1.2.5, and each unique nucleotide sequence was defined as a clonotype. MiTCR v1.1 was used to align clonotypes to the IMGT TRBV, TRBD and TRBJ reference segments. Analysis was restricted to V-J combinations with a frequency above 0.0001, which covered about 99% of repertoires. The TCS score was defined as F50 (clonal expansion) divided by E x V (chaos), with BLOSUM62-based TCRdist calculated between CDR3 peptides within each V-J. Welch's t-statistics and random forest reduced around 520 V-J features to fewer than 15, which were used in a naive Bayes classifier (R e1071). TCRdb reworked the public reads: Q25 trimming with fastp, MiXCR clone assembly, productive beta chains retained. Here each entry gathers all rows of one CDR3 protein and keeps the most common genes and DNA. TCRdb, not the authors, supplied the V and J calls. The sample table shows about half a million distinct CDR3 sequences, and about 16% are seen once. The biggest ten clones account for 25% to 30% of the sample.

In the ophthalmopathy patients, disease was moderately to severely active, with a Clinical Activity Score of 3 or more, a NOSPECS grade of 4 or more, and a duration of less than 3 months. Any patient with an uncontrolled infection, another autoimmune disease, pregnancy or lactation was excluded. Diagnoses were based on clinical symptoms, serum thyroxine and TRAb, thyroid ultrasound and orbital computed tomography. PBMCs were separated from roughly 9.3 ml of fresh peripheral blood using Ficoll-Paque density gradient centrifugation. Trizol reagent was used to extract total RNA, and RNA quality was then checked on an Agilent 2100 Bioanalyzer. The germline ends are 17 bases apart after V is trimmed by 7 bases and J by 7 bases. From cysteine to phenylalanine, the CDR3 is 14 amino acids long. Left in the record is the CDR3 DNA by itself, 42 bases read in frame from the first base. As encoded in the germline V gene, CDR1 is MDHEN while CDR2 is SYDVKM.

This clonotype was detected only a few times. The specificity of this receptor is unknown. No base quality values were provided; no much bigger clone lies one nucleotide off. The research as a whole found: Most expanded thyroid clonotypes (frequency above 0.001) were also found in blood, which suggests that blood repertoires may mirror thyroid immune responses. A model built on a 13 V-J signature distinguished ophthalmopathy from stable hyperthyroidism, reaching approximately 89% sensitivity and 81.08% specificity in cross-validation and 80%/75% in testing. Sample size was not statistically predetermined, and blinding of investigators to group allocation was not performed. During validation, the model predicted progression to ophthalmopathy a median of about 6.3 months ahead of onset, with more than 60% sensitivity and 72.22% specificity.

Sample: blood. The chain was built from TRBV28 and TRBJ2-1, with a weak D call of TRBD1 (5 bases match). The source of this sequence is a woman aged 25-40 years with Graves' ophthalmopathy. The CDR3 is CASTRGNLKNEQFF. The DNA sequence is given as TGTGCCAGCACAAGGGGCAATCTGAAGAATGAGCAGTTCTTC.